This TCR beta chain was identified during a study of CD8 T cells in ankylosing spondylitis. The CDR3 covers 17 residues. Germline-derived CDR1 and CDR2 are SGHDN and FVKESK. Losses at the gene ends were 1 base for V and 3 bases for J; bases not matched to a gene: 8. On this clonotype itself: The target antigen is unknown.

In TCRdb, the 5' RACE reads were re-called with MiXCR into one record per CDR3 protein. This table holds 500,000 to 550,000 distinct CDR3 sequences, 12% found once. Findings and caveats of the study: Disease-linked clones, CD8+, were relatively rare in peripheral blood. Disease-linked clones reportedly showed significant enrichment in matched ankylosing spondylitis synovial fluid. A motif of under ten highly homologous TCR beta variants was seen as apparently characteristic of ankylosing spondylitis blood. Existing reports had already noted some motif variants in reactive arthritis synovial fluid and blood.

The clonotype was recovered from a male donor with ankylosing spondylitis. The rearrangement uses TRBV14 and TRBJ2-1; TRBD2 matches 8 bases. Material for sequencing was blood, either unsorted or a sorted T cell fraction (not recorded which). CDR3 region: CASSQGFVTSVYNEQFF. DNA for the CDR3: TGTGCCAGCAGCCAAGGGTTTGTGACTAGCGTCTACAATGAGCAGTTCTTC.